This entry lists 31 T cell receptor beta chains sequenced from one sample in a study of blood T cell repertoires in COVID-19 (TCRdb year 2020). Receptor libraries were prepared by the immunoSEQ multiplex PCR assay. TCRdb retrieved this table from immuneACCESS and kept in-frame rearrangements only. Not all clones are present; in checked studies, unresolved V genes account for under half, and no reason is known for the remainder. This sample gives 130,000 or so clones in total; roughly 91% of them show up just once. The ten largest clonotypes hold 18% of the sample. Source material: peripheral blood. Receptors originate from a man between 50 and 59 years old with active or convalescent COVID-19.

This clone was detected once. This chain uses TRBV6-2 or TRBV6-3 with TRBJ2-7, with 10 bases that match TRBD1. Germline V gene lookup returns CDR1 MNHEY and CDR2 SVGEGT. CDR3 size: 15 residues. V lost 4 bases and J lost 0; bases outside the gene matches: 3. The CDR3 sequence: CASSLDRGFSYEQYF. The CDR3 DNA follows: TGTGCCAGCAGTTTGGACAGGGGGTTCTCCTACGAGCAGTACTTC.

The genes are TRBV6-2 or TRBV6-3 and TRBJ2-7, with no clear D. Trimming took off 0 bases at V and 3 bases at J, with 9 bases between the two ends. The CDR3 contains 14 residues. Germline V gene data show CDR1 as MNHEY and CDR2 as SVGEGT. The CDR3 sequence is CASSYSRSLYEQYF. In DNA form, the CDR3 reads TGTGCCAGCAGTTACTCGAGGTCCCTCTACGAGCAGTACTTC.

Comment on this clone: The junction does not match germline at one end; this may be a read error. The same CDR3 also results from other DNA sequences found in this sample. The chain couples TRBV6-1 to TRBJ1-1, with 9 bases identical to TRBD1. The V gene's germline CDR1 is MNHNS and CDR2 SASEGT. The CDR3 spans 13 residues. The CDR3 loop is CASSEVGDREAFF. The CDR3 region has the DNA TGTGCCAGCAGTGAAGTGGGGGACAGGGAAGCTTTTTTT.

The CDR3 reads CASTKTNTYEQYF. The CDR3 DNA reads as TGTGCCAGCACCAAGACAAATACCTACGAGCAGTACTTC. This chain uses TRBV6-5 with TRBJ2-7; D not resolved. The germline V gene encodes CDR1 MNHEY and CDR2 SVGAGI. This CDR3 is built from 13 residues. Deletions cut 7 bases from V and 2 bases from J, with 12 bases between.

The chain has TRBV6-2 or TRBV6-3 and TRBJ2-2, with a tentative D call TRBD2 (5 bases). V lost 0 bases and J lost 4, with 12 bases in between. CDR3 length equals 16 residues. The germline V gene has CDR1 MNHEY and CDR2 SVGEGT. CDR3 residues: CASSYSQVGGTGELFF. CDR3 DNA: TGTGCCAGCAGTTACTCCCAGGTTGGAGGCACCGGGGAGCTGTTTTTT.

J is TRBJ1-2 and V is TRBV27; D is ambiguous. Trimming stripped 3 bases from V and 4 bases from J, with 12 bases between. Per the germline V gene, CDR1 is MNHEY and CDR2 is SMNVEV (reference sequence). The CDR3 is made up of 14 amino acids. The CDR3 region has the DNA TGTGCCAGCAGTTTCAGTTCTCGTATCTATGGCTACACCTTC. As protein: CASSFSSRIYGYTF.

The chain joins TRBV5-1 to TRBJ2-7; D perhaps matches TRBD1 (8 bases). Per germline, CDR1 SGHRS and CDR2 YFSETQ. Between the trimmed V and J ends, which lost 1 base and 5 bases, there was a span of 16 bases. This CDR3 has 15 residues. The CDR3 protein is CASSLTQGGLHEQYF. The CDR3 coding sequence is TGCGCCAGCAGCTTGACACAGGGGGGGCTACACGAGCAGTACTTC.

The chain couples TRBV12-5 to TRBJ2-1; 11 nucleotides agree with TRBD1. There are 15 residues in the CDR3. Germline trimming cut 7 bases from V and 4 bases from J; bases unmatched to any gene: 6. Germline V gene lookup returns CDR1 LGHNT and CDR2 FRNRAP. CDR3 residues: CASAQGQGAYNEQFF. The CDR3 DNA reads as TGTGCTAGTGCCCAAGGACAGGGGGCTTACAATGAGCAGTTCTTC.

V and J are TRBV5-3 and TRBJ1-5, with TRBD1 matching over 8 bases. TRBV5-3 is designated an ORF whose function remains uncertain. The trim removed 3 bases at V and 2 bases at J, leaving 19 bases unmatched. The CDR3 sequence is 20 residues long. CDR3 loop: CARSSKGKDREGSGNQPQHF. In DNA form, the CDR3 reads TGTGCCAGAAGCTCAAAAGGAAAGGACAGGGAGGGTTCGGGCAATCAGCCCCAGCATTTT.

The J gene is TRBJ1-1, the V gene TRBV7-2, with no clear D. The germline V gene encodes CDR1 SGHTA and CDR2 FQGNSA. This CDR3 is built from 14 residues. Trimming pared 4 bases from V and 1 base from J, leaving 10 bases between. CDR3 protein: CASSSGPGNTEAFF. CDR3 nucleotide sequence: TGTGCCAGCAGCTCCGGCCCAGGGAACACTGAAGCTTTCTTT.

The rearrangement uses TRBV19 and TRBJ2-6; 7 bases line up with TRBD1. Germline V gives CDR1 LNHDA, CDR2 SQIVND (reference sequence). The CDR3 totals 19 residues. Germline trimming cut 1 base from V and 2 bases from J; bases unmatched to any gene: 11. The CDR3 DNA reads as TGTGCCAGTAGTATAGTTCGGGGAAAGGGGGCGGCTGGGGCCAACGTCCTGACTTTC. It translates to CASSIVRGKGAAGANVLTF.

A note on this clone: One end of the junction varies from germline; a read error may be responsible. This chain connects TRBV7-9 to TRBJ2-2; 7 nucleotides align to TRBD1. The CDR3 sequence is 16 residues long. The germline CDR1 and CDR2 sequences are SEHNR and FQNEAQ (reference sequence). The CDR3 coding sequence is TGTGCCAGCAGCCTAGCCTCCCCAGGGGGTACCGGGGAGCTGTTTTTT. It is translated as CASSLASPGGTGELFF.

The sample holds a few counts of this clone. The gene calls are TRBV28 and TRBJ1-5; TRBD1 matches at 9 bases. The CDR3 has 13 amino acids. Unmatched junction bases numbered 3, after V lost 5 bases and J lost 7 bases. The germline gives CDR1 MDHEN, CDR2 SYDVKM. The CDR3 DNA is TGTGCCAGCAGTGGGACAGGGAGACAGCCCCAGCATTTT. Amino acid sequence: CASSGTGRQPQHF.

This clone was picked up one time. The chain combines TRBV5-1 with TRBJ1-1; D possibly corresponds to TRBD1 (6 bases). CDR1 and CDR2 (germline): SGHRS, YFSETQ. V lost 0 bases to trimming and J lost 0 bases, with 15 bases between them. The CDR3 sequence is 17 residues long. The CDR3 loop reads CASSLDRVLNMNTEAFF. For the CDR3, the DNA is TGCGCCAGCAGCTTGGACAGGGTCCTTAACATGAACACTGAAGCTTTCTTT.

The chain couples TRBV10-2 to TRBJ1-1; 7 positions match TRBD1. J was trimmed by 6 bases and V by 9 bases; bases with no gene match: 10. This CDR3 has 13 amino acids. CDR1 is WSHSY and CDR2 is SAAADI in the germline V gene. The CDR3 region is CASNRGPDAEAFF. Written as DNA, the CDR3 is TGCGCCAGTAACAGGGGCCCCGACGCTGAAGCTTTCTTT.

The J gene is TRBJ1-1, the V gene TRBV6-5; TRBD1 matches 9 bases. CDR3 size: 14 residues. The germline V gene encodes CDR1 MNHEY and CDR2 SVGAGI. V trimming: 6 bases; J trimming: 3 bases; junction bases outside the gene matches: 5. CDR3: CASRFDRGDTEAFF. CDR3 nucleotides: TGTGCCAGCAGATTTGACAGGGGGGACACTGAAGCTTTCTTT.

J is TRBJ2-7 and V is TRBV10-3, with 10 bases fitting TRBD2. This CDR3 is 14 amino acids long. V lost 6 bases to trimming and J lost 4 bases; unmatched junction nucleotides: 6. The germline gives CDR1 ENHRY, CDR2 SYGVKD. The CDR3 protein is CAIRNGLADYEQYF. In DNA, the CDR3 is TGTGCCATCAGGAACGGACTAGCGGATTACGAGCAGTACTTC.

CDR3 in amino acids: CASSSARTRTYNEQFF. The CDR3 region has the DNA TGTGCCAGCAGCTCCGCCAGGACACGGACCTACAATGAGCAGTTCTTC. The rearrangement links TRBV11-2 to TRBJ2-1; D is perhaps TRBD1 (5 bases). The CDR3 spans 16 residues. Trimming removed 4 bases at V and 2 bases at J, with 15 bases between. Germline V gives CDR1 SGHAT, CDR2 FQNNGV.

This chain uses TRBV10-2 with TRBJ1-6; D is possibly TRBD1 (6 bases). Germline values: CDR1 WSHSY, CDR2 SAAADI. The CDR3 is 16 amino acids. The ends were cut back, 2 bases at V and 7 bases at J, with 15 bases in the middle. CDR3 DNA: TGCGCCAGCAGTGAGACCACAGGGCTCACAAATTCACCCCTCCACTTT. It yields the protein CASSETTGLTNSPLHF.

The rearrangement links TRBV25-1 to TRBJ2-3; 11 nucleotides agree with TRBD2. The trim removed 0 bases at V and 2 bases at J, leaving 7 bases unmatched. This CDR3 has 18 residues. The germline V gene encodes CDR1 MGHDK and CDR2 SYGVNS. For the CDR3, the DNA is TGTGCCAGCAGTGAATACCGGACTAGCGGGCCTCTCACAGATACGCAGTATTTT. Translation: CASSEYRTSGPLTDTQYF. Full variable domain (missing parts from reference TRBV25-1 and TRBJ2-3): EADIYQTPRYLVIGTGKKITLECSQTMGHDKMYWYQQDPGMELHLIHYSYGVNSTEKGDLSSESTVSRIRTEHFPLTLESARPSHTSQYLCASSEYRTSGPLTDTQYFGPGTRLTVL.

The chain has TRBV30 and TRBJ1-4, with 8 positions matching TRBD1. Germline assignment: CDR1 GTSNPN and CDR2 SVGIG (reference sequence). The CDR3 totals 17 residues. The junction had 15 bases not matched to a gene; V was cut back by 4 bases and J by 5 bases. CDR3 sequence: CAWNPEPGQGPNEKLFF. The DNA of the CDR3 is TGTGCCTGGAACCCGGAACCTGGACAGGGCCCGAATGAAAAACTGTTTTTT.

The chain carries TRBV19 and TRBJ2-7, with no clear D. Germline CDR1 reads LNHDA; CDR2 reads SQIVND (reference sequence). The CDR3 totals 16 residues. V gave up 5 bases and J gave up 2 bases, with 19 bases separating them. CDR3 protein: CASSPVRSPITYEQYF. CDR3 coding DNA: TGTGCCAGTAGTCCTGTCCGGAGTCCTATCACCTACGAGCAGTACTTC.

The rearrangement joins TRBV19 to TRBJ1-5; TRBD1 might be the D (5 bases). The germline V gene encodes CDR1 LNHDA and CDR2 SQIVND (reference sequence). The ends were cut back, 5 bases at V and 5 bases at J, with 13 bases in the middle. The CDR3 is 14 residues long. CDR3 protein: CASSFGIGDQPQHF. The CDR3 nucleotides read TGTGCCAGTAGTTTTGGAATAGGGGATCAGCCCCAGCATTTT.

This clone was observed a handful of times. V and J are TRBV6-1 and TRBJ1-4; no definite D call. Trimming cost V 1 base and J 3 bases, with 12 bases left between them. The CDR3 runs 16 residues. Germline CDR1 MNHNS, CDR2 SASEGT. The CDR3 bases are TGTGCCAGCAGTGAAGGGCAGGTTCCCCCTAATGAAAAACTGTTTTTT. Translating it yields CASSEGQVPPNEKLFF.

This clone has a single count. This chain links TRBV10-1 with TRBJ2-1, with 10 bases that match TRBD2. The CDR3 extends over 14 amino acids. V lost 5 bases, J lost 3 bases, and 1 base stayed unmatched. Germline values: CDR1 WNHNN, CDR2 SYGVQD (reference sequence). CDR3 coding DNA: TGCGCCAGCAGTAGCGGGAGGGGCTACAATGAGCAGTTCTTC. It codes for CASSSGRGYNEQFF.

This rearrangement joins TRBV18 to TRBJ2-5; D ambiguous. The CDR3 is made up of 13 amino acids. The germline CDR1 and CDR2 sequences are KGHSH and LQKENI. V was trimmed by 6 bases and J by 1 base, leaving 9 bases between them. The CDR3 region is CASSPAPQETQYF. The CDR3, as DNA: TGTGCCAGCTCCCCCGCGCCCCAAGAGACCCAGTACTTC.

The J gene is TRBJ2-7, the V gene TRBV4-1; 8 nucleotides match TRBD2. V gave up 1 base and J gave up 3 bases; unmatched junction bases: 5. The germline V gene encodes CDR1 MGHRA and CDR2 YSYEKL. The length of the CDR3 is 15 residues. The chain's CDR3 is CASSQVSGSGYEQYF. The CDR3 DNA reads TGCGCCAGCAGCCAAGTGAGCGGGAGTGGCTACGAGCAGTACTTC.

This chain uses TRBV6-2 or TRBV6-3 with TRBJ1-5; D gene unclear. V lost 2 bases, J lost 0 bases, and 14 bases lay in between. This CDR3 has 17 residues. Per the germline V gene, CDR1 is MNHEY and CDR2 is SVGEGT. The chain's CDR3 is CASSYDSRQFSNQPQHF. The CDR3 bases are TGTGCCAGCAGTTACGATAGCCGCCAATTTAGCAATCAGCCCCAGCATTTT.

J is TRBJ2-7 and V is TRBV5-3, with no clear D. TRBV5-3 is designated an ORF whose function remains uncertain. V lost 10 bases to trimming and J lost 5 bases, with 10 bases between them. The CDR3 contains 10 residues. The CDR3 is CAPHGNEQYF. For the CDR3, the DNA is TGTGCCCCCCATGGCAACGAGCAGTACTTC.

V gene TRBV28 combines with J gene TRBJ2-5; possibly TRBD2 for D (7 bases). CDR3 length equals 13 residues. V was trimmed by 8 bases and J by 2 bases, leaving 12 bases between them. In germline, CDR1 is MDHEN, CDR2 SYDVKM. CDR3 nucleotide sequence: TGTGCCAGCCTAGAGGGGGGGCAAGAGACCCAGTACTTC. Its translation is CASLEGGQETQYF. Full variable domain (missing parts from reference TRBV28 and TRBJ2-5): DVKVTQSSRYLVKRTGEKVFLECVQDMDHENMFWYRQDPGLGLRLIYFSYDVKMKEKGDIPEGYSVSREKKERFSLILESASTNQTSMYLCASLEGGQETQYFGPGTRLLVL.

The chain has TRBV28 and TRBJ2-3; 9 positions match TRBD2. Trimming at V came to 8 bases and at J to 0 bases, leaving 12 bases not matched to a gene. The CDR3 runs 17 residues. The germline V gene has CDR1 MDHEN and CDR2 SYDVKM. The CDR3, as DNA: TGTGCCAGCGCGGTAGCGGGAGACCCCCTTAGCACAGATACGCAGTATTTT. Translating it yields CASAVAGDPLSTDTQYF. Based on the CDR3 plus reference TRBV28 and TRBJ2-3, the full variable domain is DVKVTQSSRYLVKRTGEKVFLECVQDMDHENMFWYRQDPGLGLRLIYFSYDVKMKEKGDIPEGYSVSREKKERFSLILESASTNQTSMYLCASAVAGDPLSTDTQYFGPGTRLTVL.